This T cell receptor beta chain derives from a study of T cell repertoires in cytomegalovirus infection. Remarks on this clonotype: The antigen remains unidentified.

Findings and caveats of the study: Carriers of CMV and the relevant HLA type were discriminated by public TCR beta frequency. The ex vivo response was dominated by HLA-C-restricted CMV-specific TCR beta clonotypes.

TCRdb re-called the reads through MiXCR, storing one row per CDR3 protein. This table holds roughly 320,000 distinct CDR3 sequences, more than 8% found once. The ends lost 3 bases at V and 8 bases at J; junction bases unmatched: 17. There are 17 residues in the CDR3. The V call is TRBV12-3 or TRBV12-4, the J call TRBJ1-2, with TRBD1 matching 8 bases. The sample consisted of PBMCs. This clonotype was sampled from a human donor in good health (CMV status not recorded). Some clones in this sample may be carry-over from other donors' samples. In nucleotides, the CDR3 is TGTGCCAGCAGTTTGGGCAGGGGGCGTCCGGGGAGCAGAGGCTACACCTTC. Translating it yields CASSLGRGRPGSRGYTF.